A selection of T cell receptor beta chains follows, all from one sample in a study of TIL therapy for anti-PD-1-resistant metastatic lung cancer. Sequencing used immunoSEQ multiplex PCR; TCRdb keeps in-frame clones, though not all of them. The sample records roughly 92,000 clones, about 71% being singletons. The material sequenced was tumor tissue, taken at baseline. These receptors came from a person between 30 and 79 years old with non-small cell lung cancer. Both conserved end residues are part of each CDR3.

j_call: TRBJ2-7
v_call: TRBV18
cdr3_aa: CASSPGADNPREQYF

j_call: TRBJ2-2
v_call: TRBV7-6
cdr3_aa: CASSLDDRNTGELFF

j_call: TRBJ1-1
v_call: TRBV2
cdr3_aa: CASSESTGGNGFF

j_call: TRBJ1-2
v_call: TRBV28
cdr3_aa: CASQEGYYGYTF

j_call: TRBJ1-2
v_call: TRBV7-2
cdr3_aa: CASSLGETGGHYGYTF

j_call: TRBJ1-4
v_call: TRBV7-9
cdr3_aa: CASSGGRVSNEKLFF

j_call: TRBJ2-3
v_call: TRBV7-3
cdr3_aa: CASSLVPSSTDTQYF

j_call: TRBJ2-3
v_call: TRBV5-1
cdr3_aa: CASATGQLTDTQYF

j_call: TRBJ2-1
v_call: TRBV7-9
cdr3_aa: CASSPQWAGAFYNEQFF

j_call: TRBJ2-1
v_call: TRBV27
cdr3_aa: CASSFMSSSYNEQFF

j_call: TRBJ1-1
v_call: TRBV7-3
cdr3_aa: CASSSGQNTEAFF

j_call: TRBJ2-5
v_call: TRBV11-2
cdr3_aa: CASSLDSTGHPRKETQYF

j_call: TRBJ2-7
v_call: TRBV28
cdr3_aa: CASSLSGQAEQYF

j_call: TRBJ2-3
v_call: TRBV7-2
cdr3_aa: CASSSLRDTQYF

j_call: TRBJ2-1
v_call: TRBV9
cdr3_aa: CASSDRTSGRYNEQFF

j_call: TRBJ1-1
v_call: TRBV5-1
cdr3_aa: CASSLRDRNTEAFF

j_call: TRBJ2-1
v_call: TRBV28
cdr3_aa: CASSLLRGSSYNEQFF

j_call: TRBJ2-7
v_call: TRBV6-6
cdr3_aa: CASSTTSGSYEQYF

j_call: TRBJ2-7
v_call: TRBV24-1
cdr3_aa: CATSEGLAGVYEQYF

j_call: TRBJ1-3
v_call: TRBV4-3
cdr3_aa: CASSQGTGFRNTIYF

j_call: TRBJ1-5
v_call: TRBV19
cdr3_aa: CASSKNQGATGQPQHF

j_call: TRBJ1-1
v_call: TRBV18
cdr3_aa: CASSPVQTGGAFLTEAFF

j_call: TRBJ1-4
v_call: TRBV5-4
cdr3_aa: CASSLDLATNEKLFF

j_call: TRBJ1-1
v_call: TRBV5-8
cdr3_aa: CASSSGPVGAFF

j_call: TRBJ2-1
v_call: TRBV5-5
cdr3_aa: CASSFGQGIDNEQFF

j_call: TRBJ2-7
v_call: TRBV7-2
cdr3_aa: CASSSGNFYEQYF

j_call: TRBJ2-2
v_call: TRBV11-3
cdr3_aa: CASSPTDTENTGELFF

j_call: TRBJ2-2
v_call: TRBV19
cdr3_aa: CASNSLLTGELFF

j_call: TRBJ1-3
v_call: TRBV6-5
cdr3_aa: CASSVTGAPGNTIYF

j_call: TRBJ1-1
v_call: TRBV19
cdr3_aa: CASSPTAGVYMNTEAFF

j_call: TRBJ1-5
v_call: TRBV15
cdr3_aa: CATSRDRSSGQPQHF

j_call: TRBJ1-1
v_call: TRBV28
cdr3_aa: CASSLSGGTEAFF

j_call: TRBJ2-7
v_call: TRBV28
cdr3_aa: CASSSARAGGSEQYF

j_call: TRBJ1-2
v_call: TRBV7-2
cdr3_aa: CASSLAVGFGVEGYGYTF

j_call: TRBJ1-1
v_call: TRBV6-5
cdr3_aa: CASSYSMGRDTEAFF

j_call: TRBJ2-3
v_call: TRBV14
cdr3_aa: CASSRQERTDTQYF

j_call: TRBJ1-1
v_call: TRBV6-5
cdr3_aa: CASNNSGRTREAFF

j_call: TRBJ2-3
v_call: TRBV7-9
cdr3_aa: CASTFGGGTDTQYF

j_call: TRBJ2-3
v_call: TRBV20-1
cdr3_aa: CSADGQGGTF

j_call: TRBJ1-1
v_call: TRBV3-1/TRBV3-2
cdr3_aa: CASSRSGQAGTEAFF

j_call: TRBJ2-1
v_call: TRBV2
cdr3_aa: CASSASNGGPGEQFF

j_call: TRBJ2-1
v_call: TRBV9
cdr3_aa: CASSVGVGAYNEQFF

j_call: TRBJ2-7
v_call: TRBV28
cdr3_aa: CASTGTLGDEQYF

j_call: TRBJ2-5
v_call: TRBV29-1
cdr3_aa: CSAYRGGETQYF

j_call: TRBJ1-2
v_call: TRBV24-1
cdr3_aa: CAIGQGEYGYTF

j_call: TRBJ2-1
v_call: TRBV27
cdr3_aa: CASSLTGIRLHNEQFF

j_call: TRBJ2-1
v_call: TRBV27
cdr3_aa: CASSLSVTWAGEQFF

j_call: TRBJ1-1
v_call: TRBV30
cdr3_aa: CAWSPFLGSTEAFF

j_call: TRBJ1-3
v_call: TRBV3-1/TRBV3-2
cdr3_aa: CASSQGGYTIYF

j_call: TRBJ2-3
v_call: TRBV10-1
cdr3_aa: CASNRTSEHTDTQYF

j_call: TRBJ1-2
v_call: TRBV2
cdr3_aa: CASSEDRGGYGYTF

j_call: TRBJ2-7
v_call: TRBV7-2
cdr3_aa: CASSLARDYFSEQYF

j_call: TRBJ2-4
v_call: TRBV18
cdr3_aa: CASSPPIAGEAKNIQYF

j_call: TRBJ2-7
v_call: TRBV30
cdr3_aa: CAWGPGSYEQYF

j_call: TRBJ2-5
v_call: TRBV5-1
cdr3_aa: CASSLQQGQSTQYF

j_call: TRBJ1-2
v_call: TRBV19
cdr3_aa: CATRQGPNYGYTF

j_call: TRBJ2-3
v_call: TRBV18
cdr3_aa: CASSLSTDTQYF